Following are 3 T cell receptor beta chains from one sample sequenced in a study of spatial heterogeneity in lung cancer. Their antigen targets remain unknown. Study conclusions and caveats: Intratumoral expanded alpha and beta TCR counts were found to track tumor mutation counts.

Stated time point: sample taken at primary tumor resection. TCRdb ran MiXCR on the 5' RACE reads and lists one entry per CDR3 protein. This sample has some 14,000 distinct CDR3 sequences; around 5.4% occur once, and the top ten carry 11%. Source: lung tumor tissue, taken at surgery. Receptors originate from a female donor with early-stage non-small cell lung cancer.

This clonotype was seen ten or more times. This beta chain is off target for a library built for alpha chains, so its abundance means little. V and J are TRBV20-1 and TRBJ1-1, with a possible D match to TRBD1 (5 bases). The CDR3 runs to 13 residues. V lost 6 bases to trimming and J lost 10 bases, with 21 bases between them. Germline CDR1 and CDR2: DFQATT and SNEGSKA (reference sequence). The CDR3 spells CSAPPRASGGAFF. The CDR3 coding sequence is TGCAGTGCACCCCCCCGGGCCTCGGGGGGAGCTTTCTTT.

This clonotype was counted many times. This beta chain slipped into a library made for alpha chains as a stray read, so its size is not meaningful. The chain joins TRBV20-1 to TRBJ1-2; 9 bases fit TRBD1. The ends lost 1 base at V and 5 bases at J; junction bases unmatched: 5. Germline CDR1 DFQATT, CDR2 SNEGSKA (reference sequence). CDR3 length: 14 residues. CDR3 sequence reads: CSARGGQGRYGYTF. Written as DNA, the CDR3 is TGCAGTGCTAGAGGGGGACAGGGACGGTATGGCTACACCTTC.

This clonotype was counted ten times or more. The library was built for alpha chains, so this beta chain is an off-target read and its size means little. V and J are TRBV7-2 and TRBJ1-6; the match to TRBD1 covers 7 bases. The CDR3 contains 15 residues. Germline assignment: CDR1 SGHTA and CDR2 FQGNSA. V lost 6 bases to trimming and J lost 7 bases; unmatched junction nucleotides: 9. The CDR3 nucleotides are TGTGCCAGCAGTCTACGGCGACAGGGAAATTCACCCCTCCACTTT. It codes for CASSLRRQGNSPLHF.